The clone carrying this TCR beta chain has more than one count but fewer than ten. Its specificity is not known. J gave up 2 bases and V 3 bases, and 10 bases lay outside the gene matches. The CDR3 has 15 residues. CDR1 and CDR2 (germline): DFQATT, SNEGSKA (reference sequence). The entry originates in a study of regulatory T cells in long-lasting Graves disease. Across the study: To qualify as persistent, Graves' disease required over 5 years of antithyroid drugs with positive TSH receptor antibodies. General study results and limits: Among samples with persistent disease, TRBV28, TRBJ1-2 and TRBJ2-5 were favored. Fewer public clonotypes were shared by new patients (around 960) than by persistent patients (fewer than 3,000).

CDR3-region Arm-PCR and iRepertoire HTBI primers produced the TCR beta libraries. TCRdb re-analysed the multiplex PCR reads in MiXCR, keeping a single row per CDR3 protein. The sample records 350,000 to 500,000 distinct CDR3 sequences, over 20% being singletons. Time point described: persistent/refractory GD, antithyroid drugs over 5 years with positive TRAb. After RNA was extracted from PBMCs, the TCR library was made from it. As collected, the peripheral blood samples measured about 9.6 milliliters each and went into EDTA tubes. Source: peripheral blood mononuclear cells (PBMCs), taken when the disease was refractory, from a patient treated with antithyroid drugs. The rearrangement joins TRBV20-1 to TRBJ2-7; 7 bases match TRBD2. The receptor was isolated from a female donor with Graves disease. In nucleotides, the CDR3 is TGCAGTGCTAGGACGTCCCCTAGCGGCGCCTACGAGCAGTACTTC. It codes for CSARTSPSGAYEQYF.